This T cell receptor beta chain was recovered during a study of tumor-infiltrating lymphocytes in primary liver carcinoma. Study as a whole: Patients, male and female, were 30 to 69 years old. Lesions, classed as T1-T3 N0M0, spanned about 4 to 11 cm across.

Points on this clonotype: Its antigen remains unidentified.

This CDR3 has 18 amino acids. Per the germline V gene, CDR1 is SGHAT and CDR2 is FQNNGV. Study conclusions and caveats: Tumor-adjacent and tumor-blood pairs displayed less overlap than did pairs of tumor regions.

Total RNA and DNA came together from roughly 20-30 mg of bulk tissue without cell sorting. Chronic HBV infection was present, with no prior treatment. The authors made TCR beta cDNA from 400 to 600 ng total RNA with a constant-region primer. Libraries of TCR beta came from three nested multiplex PCR rounds with slightly modified ARM-PCR. A C-beta reverse primer was combined with TRBV1-TRBV30 forward primers in the first two PCR rounds, and each round had approximately 10 cycles. TCRdb reprocessed the multiplex PCR reads via MiXCR and lists one record per CDR3 protein. In the table there are about 78,000 distinct CDR3 sequences, roughly three quarters of which are singletons.

This clonotype originated in a middle-aged man with primary liver carcinoma and hepatitis B virus infection. Sequencing was carried out using liver tumor tissue from sampling region 4. Stated subset: tumor region T4, right-lateral pole. J is TRBJ2-1 and V is TRBV11-2, with a possible D match to TRBD2 (6 bases). The J call is in doubt because the DNA end fits TRBJ2-7 better. CDR3 region: CASIFPRLSGEPYNEQYF. The CDR3 bases are TGTGCCAGCATCTTTCCTCGACTATCGGGAGAACCCTACAATGAGCAGTACTTC.